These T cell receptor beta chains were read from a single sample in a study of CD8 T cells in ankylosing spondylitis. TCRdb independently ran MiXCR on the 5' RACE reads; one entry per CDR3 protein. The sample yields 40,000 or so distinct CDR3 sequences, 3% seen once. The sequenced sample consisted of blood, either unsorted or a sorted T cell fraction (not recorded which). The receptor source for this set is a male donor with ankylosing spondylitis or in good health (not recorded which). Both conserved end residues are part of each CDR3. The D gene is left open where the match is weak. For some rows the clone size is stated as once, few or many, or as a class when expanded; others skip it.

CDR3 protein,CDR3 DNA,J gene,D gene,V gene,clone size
CASSVGSLGDTQYF,TGTGCCAGCAGCGTAGGGTCCCTTGGAGATACGCAGTATTTT,TRBJ2-3,.,TRBV9,many
CASSVGQGNYGYTF,TGTGCCAGCAGCGTAGGACAGGGAAACTATGGCTACACCTTC,TRBJ1-2,TRBD1,TRBV9,medium-sized
CASSVFHTTGELFF,TGTGCCAGCAGCGTATTTCATACCACCGGGGAGCTGTTTTTT,TRBJ2-2,.,TRBV9,many
CASSTPSGGADTQYF,TGTGCCAGCAGCACCCCTAGCGGGGGAGCAGATACGCAGTATTTT,TRBJ2-3,TRBD2,TRBV9,many
CASALSQGAETQYF,TGTGCCAGCGCCCTCAGCCAGGGGGCAGAGACCCAGTACTTC,TRBJ2-5,TRBD1,TRBV9,many
CASSNTPGQITGELFF,TGTGCCAGCAGCAACACCCCGGGACAGATCACCGGGGAGCTGTTTTTT,TRBJ2-2,TRBD1,TRBV9,many
CASSEGTGKDTQYF,TGTGCCAGCAGCGAAGGGACAGGGAAGGATACGCAGTATTTT,TRBJ2-3,TRBD1,TRBV9,many
CASSASDRSGNTIYF,TGTGCCAGCAGCGCAAGCGACAGGAGCGGAAACACCATATATTTT,TRBJ1-3,.,TRBV9,many
CASSAHLAGGNTGELFF,TGTGCCAGCAGTGCTCACCTAGCGGGAGGGAACACCGGGGAGCTGTTTTTT,TRBJ2-2,TRBD2,TRBV9,many
CASSVGTRKETQYF,TGTGCCAGCAGCGTAGGGACTAGAAAAGAGACCCAGTACTTC,TRBJ2-5,TRBD2,TRBV9,many
CASSVVAGDPSGQFF,TGTGCCAGCAGCGTAGTAGCGGGAGACCCCTCGGGGCAGTTCTTC,TRBJ2-1,TRBD2,TRBV9,many
CASSATGAQETQYF,TGTGCCAGCAGCGCGACAGGGGCACAAGAGACCCAGTACTTC,TRBJ2-5,TRBD1,TRBV9,many
CASSVDLPSTKNTGELFF,TGTGCCAGCAGCGTAGATCTCCCGAGCACTAAGAACACCGGGGAGCTGTTTTTT,TRBJ2-2,.,TRBV9,many
CASSVGSGYRQPQHF,TGTGCCAGCAGCGTAGGTTCAGGGTATCGGCAGCCCCAGCATTTT,TRBJ1-5,.,TRBV9,many
CASSPPPGGNTEAFF,TGTGCCAGCAGTCCCCCGCCAGGGGGGAACACTGAAGCTTTCTTT,TRBJ1-1,TRBD1,TRBV12-3/TRBV12-4,many
CASSVESGLAGYSSYNEQFF,TGTGCCAGCAGCGTAGAGTCTGGACTAGCGGGGTACAGCTCCTACAATGAGCAGTTCTTC,TRBJ2-1,TRBD2,TRBV9,few
CASSVERTTDTQYF,TGTGCCAGCAGCGTAGAACGGACCACAGATACGCAGTATTTT,TRBJ2-3,.,TRBV9,many
CASSVGAGMRYGYTF,TGTGCCAGCAGCGTAGGGGCAGGGATGAGGTATGGCTACACCTTC,TRBJ1-2,.,TRBV9,many
CASSVQGGNTGELFF,TGTGCCAGCAGCGTCCAGGGGGGTAACACCGGGGAGCTGTTTTTT,TRBJ2-2,.,TRBV9,many
CASSETSGPETQYF,TGTGCCAGCAGCGAGACTAGCGGCCCGGAGACCCAGTACTTC,TRBJ2-5,TRBD2,TRBV9,many
CASSVAGSVQTQYF,TGTGCCAGCAGCGTAGCTGGGTCAGTCCAGACCCAGTACTTC,TRBJ2-5,.,TRBV9,many
CASSRTPHPTNEKLFF,TGTGCCAGCAGCCGGACACCACACCCAACTAATGAAAAACTGTTTTTT,TRBJ1-4,.,TRBV9,many
CASSVLGTYNEQFF,TGTGCCAGCAGCGTATTGGGAACCTACAATGAGCAGTTCTTC,TRBJ2-1,.,TRBV9,many
CASSVEGSLNYGYTF,TGTGCCAGCAGCGTAGAAGGATCCTTAAACTATGGCTACACCTTC,TRBJ1-2,.,TRBV9,many
CASSVGLAATYNEQFF,TGTGCCAGCAGCGTAGGACTAGCGGCAACCTACAATGAGCAGTTCTTC,TRBJ2-1,TRBD2,TRBV9,many
CASSVGSWGGLALAETQYF,TGTGCCAGCAGCGTAGGTAGCTGGGGAGGACTGGCGTTAGCGGAGACCCAGTACTTC,TRBJ2-5,.,TRBV9,.
CASSATAGAQETQYF,TGTGCCAGCAGCGCCACAGCAGGAGCCCAAGAGACCCAGTACTTC,TRBJ2-5,.,TRBV9,many
CASSPTPTTDTQYF,TGTGCCAGCAGCCCCACCCCTACAACAGATACGCAGTATTTT,TRBJ2-3,.,TRBV9,many
CASSVEGRTQETQYF,TGTGCCAGCAGCGTAGAGGGGCGGACCCAAGAGACCCAGTACTTC,TRBJ2-5,.,TRBV9,many
CASSVGATRAEQFF,TGTGCCAGCAGCGTAGGGGCGACACGCGCTGAGCAGTTCTTC,TRBJ2-1,.,TRBV9,many
CASSVDLELNTEAFF,TGTGCCAGCAGCGTAGATCTGGAACTAAACACTGAAGCTTTCTTT,TRBJ1-1,.,TRBV9,many
CASSGTSGLTDTQYF,TGTGCCAGCAGCGGGACTAGCGGTCTCACAGATACGCAGTATTTT,TRBJ2-3,TRBD2,TRBV9,many
CASSHRLRRGGQGMNTEAFF,TGTGCCAGCAGCCATAGATTACGGCGGGGGGGACAGGGCATGAACACTGAAGCTTTCTTT,TRBJ1-1,TRBD1,TRBV11-2,many
CASSPPAVNIQYF,TGTGCCAGCAGCCCGCCCGCCGTTAACATTCAGTACTTC,TRBJ2-4,.,TRBV9,many
CASSVRGSSGNIHDTGELFF,TGTGCCAGCAGCGTAAGAGGGTCTAGCGGGAACATCCACGACACCGGGGAGCTGTTTTTT,TRBJ2-2,TRBD2,TRBV9,many